These 16 T cell receptor beta chains share one sample of origin, sequenced in a study of blood T cell repertoires in COVID-19. Here immunoSEQ multiplex PCR was the method, and the copy in TCRdb shows in-frame clones only, minus some. The table includes roughly 150,000 clones, about four fifths detected once. Sequencing used peripheral blood. Receptors originate from a human donor with acute or convalescent COVID-19. The donor label of this sample is uncertain.

This clone appeared a few times. CDR3 nucleotides: TGTGCCAGCAGCCGTATAGGGGGCCTGCCGGGGGGCTACACCTTC. Translation gives CASSRIGGLPGGYTF. The chain recombines TRBV7-2 with TRBJ1-2; 7 bases are a match to TRBD1. The CDR3 is made up of 15 amino acids. Trimming removed 5 bases from V and 8 bases from J; junction bases left unmatched: 14. Germline CDR1 is SGHTA and CDR2 is FQGNSA. Complete variable domain (other parts from reference TRBV7-2 and TRBJ1-2): GAGVSQSPSNKVTEKGKDVELRCDPISGHTALYWYRQSLGQGLEFLIYFQGNSAPDKSGLPSDRFSAERTGGSVSTLTIQRTQQEDSAVYLCASSRIGGLPGGYTFGSGTRLTVV.

This chain connects TRBV7-9 to TRBJ1-1, with D possibly TRBD1 on 5 matching bases. The CDR3 runs to 16 residues. Trimming cost V 5 bases and J 5 bases, with 21 bases left between them. CDR1 is SEHNR, CDR2 FQNEAQ, per germline (reference sequence). For the CDR3, the DNA is TGTGCCAGCAGCGCCGGGACTCCTCTTTCGGGGACTGAAGCTTTCTTT. Encoded protein: CASSAGTPLSGTEAFF.

In its sample, this clone was seen a few times. This chain connects TRBV19 to TRBJ1-2, with 10 bases matching TRBD1. This CDR3 has 13 amino acids. V gave up 9 bases and J gave up 6 bases; unmatched junction bases: 7. The germline CDR1 and CDR2 sequences are LNHDA and SQIVND (reference sequence). The CDR3: CASRDRGSHGYTF. The CDR3 nucleotides are TGTGCCAGCCGGGACAGGGGAAGCCATGGCTACACCTTC.

V and J are TRBV2 and TRBJ2-5; D is perhaps TRBD1 (6 bases). The CDR3 runs to 13 residues. Germline values: CDR1 SNHLY, CDR2 FYNNEI. Trimming took off 3 bases at V and 5 bases at J, with 10 bases between the two ends. CDR3 region: CASSEGAGETQYF. The CDR3 region has the DNA TGTGCCAGCAGTGAGGGGGCTGGGGAGACCCAGTACTTC.

Only one count was recorded for this clone. The chain carries TRBV7-2 and TRBJ2-2, with no clear D. This CDR3 spans 14 amino acids. Germline CDR1 is SGHTA and CDR2 is FQGNSA. V was shortened by 1 base and J by 7 bases, with 10 bases between the two germline ends. The CDR3 sequence is CASSLGQSGGELFF. The CDR3 DNA is TGTGCCAGCAGCTTAGGGCAGTCTGGCGGGGAGCTGTTTTTT.

The chain combines TRBV27 with TRBJ2-7; TRBD1 might be the D (6 bases). The CDR3 length is 15 residues. With 5 bases removed from V and 2 bases from J, the gap between germline ends came to 16 bases. Per germline, CDR1 MNHEY and CDR2 SMNVEV (reference sequence). The CDR3 DNA reads as TGTGCCAGCAGTGCCGGACAGTTAGCTACCTACGAGCAGTACTTC. Translated: CASSAGQLATYEQYF.

This chain uses TRBV4-2 with TRBJ2-1; 8 bases match TRBD1. The CDR3 length is 17 residues. In germline, CDR1 is LGHNA, CDR2 YNFKEQ. V shed 0 bases, J shed 8 bases, and the junction held 12 bases outside the gene matches. The CDR3 DNA reads TGTGCCAGCAGCCAAGACCCCCAGCAGGGGGCGAGCGATGAGCAGTTCTTC. This gives the protein CASSQDPQQGASDEQFF.

The V and J genes are TRBV5-4 and TRBJ2-7; TRBD1 matches 7 bases. CDR3 length: 15 amino acids. CDR1 and CDR2 (germline): SGHNT, YYREEE (reference sequence). After removal of 6 bases from V and 0 bases from J, the junction contained 9 bases not matched to a gene. The CDR3 DNA is TGTGCCAGCACCCCGGACAGGCCGAACTCCTACGAGCAGTACTTC. Translated, it gives CASTPDRPNSYEQYF.

The chain employs TRBV7-2 and TRBJ1-1; maybe TRBD1 (5 bases). V was trimmed by 1 base and J by 5 bases, leaving 11 bases between them. Germline V CDR1 and CDR2: SGHTA, FQGNSA. The CDR3 spans 14 residues. CDR3 amino acids: CASSLVREKTEAFF. CDR3 sequence (DNA): TGTGCCAGCAGCTTAGTCAGGGAAAAGACTGAAGCTTTCTTT.

The J gene is TRBJ1-5, the V gene TRBV29-1; D uncertain. V dropped 4 bases and J dropped 4 bases, with 8 bases sitting between them. CDR3 size: 12 residues. CDR1 SQVTM and CDR2 ANQGSEA come from the germline V gene. In nucleotides, the CDR3 is TGCAGCGTTGGAGCGGGGAATCAGCCCCAGCATTTT. It yields the protein CSVGAGNQPQHF.

This chain uses TRBV7-2 with TRBJ2-3; the D gene is possibly TRBD2 (6 bases). In germline, CDR1 is SGHTA, CDR2 FQGNSA. The CDR3 sequence is 15 residues long. V dropped 2 bases and J dropped 3 bases, with 12 bases sitting between them. The CDR3 here is CASSLWGGGTDTQYF. The DNA for the CDR3 is TGTGCCAGCAGCTTATGGGGTGGGGGGACAGATACGCAGTATTTT. Using reference TRBV7-2 and TRBJ2-3 for the parts outside the CDR3, the full variable domain is GAGVSQSPSNKVTEKGKDVELRCDPISGHTALYWYRQSLGQGLEFLIYFQGNSAPDKSGLPSDRFSAERTGGSVSTLTIQRTQQEDSAVYLCASSLWGGGTDTQYFGPGTRLTVL.

This sequence joins TRBV5-1 and TRBJ1-1; 7 positions match TRBD1. The CDR3 sequence is 16 residues long. Trimming at V came to 0 bases and at J to 6 bases, leaving 11 bases not matched to a gene. CDR1 is SGHRS, CDR2 YFSETQ, per germline. CDR3 coding DNA: TGCGCCAGCAGCTTGGGAATGACAGGGTATCAGTCTGAAGCTTTCTTT. Protein product: CASSLGMTGYQSEAFF. Variable domain in full (rest from reference TRBV5-1 and TRBJ1-1): KAGVTQTPRYLIKTRGQQVTLSCSPISGHRSVSWYQQTPGQGLQFLFEYFSETQRNKGNFPGRFSGRQFSNSRSEMNVSTLELGDSALYLCASSLGMTGYQSEAFFGQGTRLTVV.

This chain uses TRBV11-2 with TRBJ1-2; the match to TRBD1 covers 10 bases. Losses at the gene ends were 6 bases for V and 7 bases for J; bases not matched to a gene: 8. Germline V gene lookup returns CDR1 SGHAT and CDR2 FQNNGV. This CDR3 is 14 amino acids long. Written as DNA, the CDR3 is TGTGCCAGCAGTCTCAGACAGGGGGCTCTTGGCTACACCTTC. Its translation is CASSLRQGALGYTF.

The V gene is TRBV19, the J gene TRBJ2-2; D remains unclear. The V end was cut by 6 bases, the J end by 4 bases, with 9 bases between. CDR1 LNHDA and CDR2 SQIVND come from the germline V gene (reference sequence). The CDR3 sequence is 13 residues long. The CDR3 nucleotides read TGTGCCAGTAGGATTCGGAGCACCGGGGAGCTGTTTTTT. It codes for CASRIRSTGELFF. Complete variable domain (other parts from reference TRBV19 and TRBJ2-2): DGGITQSPKYLFRKEGQNVTLSCEQNLNHDAMYWYRQDPGQGLRLIYYSQIVNDFQKGDIAEGYSVSREKKESFPLTVTSAQKNPTAFYLCASRIRSTGELFFGEGSRLTVL.

J is TRBJ2-7 and V is TRBV7-2; perhaps TRBD2 as D (6 bases). Germline-derived CDR1 and CDR2 are SGHTA and FQGNSA. Trimming removed 1 base at V and 3 bases at J, with 16 bases between. CDR3 length: 16 residues. CDR3 DNA: TGTGCCAGCAGCTTAGTTGCGGGGCGGGGCTACTACGAGCAGTACTTC. This sequence encodes CASSLVAGRGYYEQYF. Using reference TRBV7-2 and TRBJ2-7 for the parts outside the CDR3, the full variable domain is GAGVSQSPSNKVTEKGKDVELRCDPISGHTALYWYRQSLGQGLEFLIYFQGNSAPDKSGLPSDRFSAERTGGSVSTLTIQRTQQEDSAVYLCASSLVAGRGYYEQYFGPGTRLTVT.

The chain recombines TRBV11-3 with TRBJ2-3; 9 nucleotides align to TRBD2. This CDR3 spans 15 amino acids. Germline V CDR1 and CDR2: SGHNT, YENEEA. Trimming took 5 bases from V and 3 from J; bases not matched to a gene: 6. CDR3 residues: CASSTTGLATDTQYF. The DNA for the CDR3 is TGTGCCAGCAGCACGACGGGACTAGCTACAGATACGCAGTATTTT. The whole variable domain, filled in from reference TRBV11-3 and TRBJ2-3, reads EAGVVQSPRYKIIEKKQPVAFWCNPISGHNTLYWYLQNLGQGPELLIRYENEEAVDDSQLPKDRFSAERLKGVDSTLKIQPAELGDSAVYLCASSTTGLATDTQYFGPGTRLTVL.